Listed below are T cell receptor beta chains from one sample, sequenced in a study of blood T cell repertoires in COVID-19. Produced via immunoSEQ multiplex PCR; TCRdb's table is partial and in-frame only. Among about 150,000 clones listed, around 82% were seen once. Sequencing was carried out using peripheral blood. The source is a human donor with acute or convalescent COVID-19. The donor label of this sample is uncertain. Each CDR3 is given without its conserved first and last residue.

V gene | CDR3 protein
TRBV5-1 | ASSTITGTETF
TRBV7-6 | ASSLAVQGSATNEKLF
TRBV19 | ASKGGGINANTGELF
TRBV6-5 | ASRWGQGGEYGYT
TRBV4-1 | ASSQDRGQGADYGYT
TRBV4-1 | ASSQDAQVGGQPQH
TRBV30 | AWSGSTYEQY
TRBV5-1 | ASSFTPSGSSGANVLT
TRBV4-2 | ASSQEEEANYEQY
TRBV9 | ASSVASQGAGEQY
TRBV6-2/TRBV6-3 | ASSYSMGTLGPYEQY
TRBV6-2/TRBV6-3 | ASSSPAQGQGMKKLF
TRBV7-9 | ASSPSGNGYT
TRBV3-1/TRBV3-2 | ASSQDLSGGYGYT
TRBV4-2 | ASSHPGDGMNTEAF
TRBV2 | ASSVMEGETQY
TRBV21-1 | ASSKGRGVSSNQPQH
TRBV29-1 | SAGTGFLNYGYT
TRBV6-6 | ASSPRGSTNEKLF